These 31 T cell receptor beta chains came from one sample sequenced in a study of response to subunit inactivated influenza vaccine (dated by TCRdb to 2017 to 2018). Receptors were amplified or captured by RT-PCR. The instrument given in TCRdb is Illumina HiSeq 2500. The public reads were reprocessed in TCRdb via fastp at Q25 and MiXCR, keeping in-frame beta chains. Every distinct CDR3 protein forms one entry, paired with its most common genes and DNA. The sample table contains around 750,000 distinct CDR3 sequences; only one count was recorded for about 20% of them. The ten biggest clones cover roughly 10% of the sample. The sequenced sample was PBMCs from blood, obtained roughly 5 days after vaccination. These receptors were obtained from a man between 50 and 59 years old who received an inactivated influenza vaccine. Donor details come from another sample of the same person, matched by shared clones.

The sample holds many counts of this clonotype. Sequence at one end of the junction differs from germline and may be a read error. The V call is TRBV7-2, the J call TRBJ2-7; a weak D match, TRBD2 (5 bases). The germline V gene has CDR1 SGHTA and CDR2 FQGNSA. CDR3 size: 11 residues. The CDR3 protein is CASSLRDEQYF. The CDR3 bases are TGCGCCAGCAGCTTGAGGGACGAGCAGTACTTC.

V is TRBV6-2 or TRBV6-3 and J is TRBJ2-3; maybe TRBD2 (6 bases). Trimming pared 8 bases from V and 3 bases from J, leaving 9 bases between. Germline V gene data show CDR1 as MNHEY and CDR2 as SVGEGT. This CDR3 is 12 amino acids long. The CDR3 here is CASARGTDTQYF. The CDR3 DNA follows: TGTGCCAGCGCCCGGGGGACAGATACGCAGTATTTT.

The CDR3 region is CASHRGQETQYF. The CDR3 DNA reads as TGTGCCAGCCACAGGGGGCAAGAGACCCAGTACTTC. This sequence joins TRBV2 and TRBJ2-5, with 8 bases identical to TRBD1. The CDR3 covers 12 residues. The V segment lost 8 bases and the J segment 2 bases; nucleotides outside the gene matches: 1. CDR1 is SNHLY and CDR2 is FYNNEI in the germline V gene.

The gene calls are TRBV6-6 and TRBJ1-5, with unresolved D. The germline V gene encodes CDR1 MNHNY and CDR2 SVGAGI (reference sequence). CDR3 length equals 13 residues. V was shortened by 7 bases and J by 1 base, with 8 bases between the two germline ends. The CDR3 sequence: CASTVTSNQPQHF. The CDR3 DNA is TGTGCCAGCACCGTAACCAGCAATCAGCCCCAGCATTTT.

This clonotype was observed at least ten times. The genes are TRBV20-1 and TRBJ2-7; no definite D call. The CDR3 is made up of 15 amino acids. Trimming left V 0 bases short and J 5 bases short, with 17 bases between. The germline CDR1 and CDR2 sequences are DFQATT and SNEGSKA (reference sequence). CDR3 loop: CSARDLIESSDEQYF. In nucleotides, the CDR3 is TGCAGTGCTAGAGATCTAATAGAGAGTTCGGACGAGCAGTACTTC.

The rearrangement uses TRBV12-3 or TRBV12-4 and TRBJ2-5; TRBD2 matches 11 bases. CDR3 length equals 14 residues. The trim removed 6 bases at V and 4 bases at J, leaving 4 bases unmatched. CDR3 amino acids: CASRQLAGAETQYF. In DNA, the CDR3 is TGTGCCAGCAGACAACTAGCGGGAGCAGAGACCCAGTACTTC.

V usage is TRBV20-1 and J usage is TRBJ1-1; possible D gene TRBD1, 6 bases. This CDR3 is 15 amino acids long. Germline lookup yields CDR1 DFQATT and CDR2 SNEGSKA (reference sequence). Trimming shortened V by 5 bases and J by 2 bases, and 18 bases separated the two germline ends. CDR3 coding DNA: TGCAGTGCTTCGAACTGGGAAGGGGGTAACACTGAAGCTTTCTTT. The encoded protein is CSASNWEGGNTEAFF.

This clonotype came up a few times. V gene TRBV12-3 or TRBV12-4 combines with J gene TRBJ2-3; a possible D gene is TRBD2 (5 bases). Deletions cut 4 bases from V and 8 bases from J, with 16 bases between. This CDR3 is 14 amino acids long. The chain's CDR3 is CASSSLGRRGTQYF. The CDR3 DNA follows: TGTGCCAGCAGTTCGCTCGGACGACGGGGTACGCAGTATTTT.

CDR3 in DNA: TGTGCCAGCAGCTCAGGGGGGTTCGACGAGCAGTACTTC. This encodes CASSSGGFDEQYF. The chain employs TRBV7-9 and TRBJ2-7, with TRBD1 as a possible D gene (7 bases). The CDR3 consists of 13 residues. CDR1 is SEHNR, CDR2 FQNEAQ, per germline (reference sequence). Trimming stripped 4 bases from V and 5 bases from J, with 12 bases between. Full variable domain (outside the CDR3, taken from reference TRBV7-9 and TRBJ2-7): DTGVSQNPRHKITKRGQNVTFRCDPISEHNRLYWYRQTLGQGPEFLTYFQNEAQLEKSRLLSDRFSAERPKGSFSTLEIQRTEQGDSAMYLCASSSGGFDEQYFGPGTRLTVT.

In its sample, this clonotype was seen a few times. The chain recombines TRBV6-2 or TRBV6-3 with TRBJ2-1; TRBD1 matches at 7 bases. Germline V gives CDR1 MNHEY, CDR2 SVGEGT. Losses at the gene ends were 6 bases for V and 9 bases for J; bases not matched to a gene: 14. CDR3 size: 15 residues. The CDR3 region has the DNA TGTGCCAGCAGGACCGGGACAGTTTTGGGCGGTGAGCAGTTCTTC. This sequence encodes CASRTGTVLGGEQFF.

The J gene is TRBJ2-1, the V gene TRBV7-2; 11 bases align to TRBD2. Germline CDR1 is SGHTA and CDR2 is FQGNSA. The CDR3 has 15 residues. J gave up 8 bases and V 5 bases, and 8 bases lay outside the gene matches. CDR3 amino acids: CASSPDSGRAYEQFF. In DNA, the CDR3 is TGTGCCAGCAGCCCTGATAGCGGGAGGGCCTATGAGCAGTTCTTC.

This clonotype was counted many times. This chain links TRBV7-2 with TRBJ1-5, with unresolved D. CDR3 length: 15 amino acids. The germline V and J ends were trimmed by 1 base and 0 bases, with 7 bases remaining between them. Germline CDR1 reads SGHTA; CDR2 reads FQGNSA. The CDR3 spells CASSLGPYSNQPQHF. For the CDR3, the DNA is TGTGCCAGCAGCTTAGGACCGTATAGCAATCAGCCCCAGCATTTT. The full variable domain, completed using reference TRBV7-2 and TRBJ1-5, is GAGVSQSPSNKVTEKGKDVELRCDPISGHTALYWYRQSLGQGLEFLIYFQGNSAPDKSGLPSDRFSAERTGGSVSTLTIQRTQQEDSAVYLCASSLGPYSNQPQHFGDGTRLSIL.

This clonotype appeared many times. The V call is TRBV2, the J call TRBJ2-1; perhaps TRBD2 as D (5 bases). Trimming took off 5 bases at V and 2 bases at J, with 16 bases between the two ends. CDR1 is SNHLY, CDR2 FYNNEI, per germline. This CDR3 region has 16 residues. CDR3 amino acids: CASSPFEIATYNEQFF. CDR3 bases: TGTGCCAGCAGTCCTTTTGAGATAGCGACCTACAATGAGCAGTTCTTC.

This clonotype has a handful of counts. The chain carries TRBV5-1 and TRBJ2-2; the D is unclear. Trimming left V 2 bases short and J 6 bases short, with 14 bases between. This CDR3 region has 15 residues. Germline V gene lookup returns CDR1 SGHRS and CDR2 YFSETQ. The CDR3 region has the DNA TGCGCCAGCAGCTTTGCGGACCCGAGGTCCGGGGAGCTGTTTTTT. Its translation: CASSFADPRSGELFF.

This clonotype was found a few times. The chain is built from TRBV20-1 and TRBJ2-5; the D is unclear. V was shortened by 3 bases and J by 2 bases, with 7 bases between the two germline ends. Germline CDR1 and CDR2: DFQATT and SNEGSKA (reference sequence). The CDR3 is made up of 12 amino acids. The CDR3 nucleotides read TGCAGTGCTAGTATCGGGCAAGAGACCCAGTACTTC. It specifies CSASIGQETQYF.

The gene calls are TRBV20-1 and TRBJ2-3; D gene ambiguous. V dropped 4 bases and J dropped 6 bases, with 17 bases sitting between them. Germline CDR1 is DFQATT and CDR2 is SNEGSKA (reference sequence). The length of the CDR3 is 14 residues. The CDR3 loop is CSAMRSGSSDTQYF. CDR3 in DNA: TGCAGTGCTATGCGATCCGGCTCATCGGATACGCAGTATTTT.

This clonotype has ten or more counts. The chain recombines TRBV29-1 with TRBJ2-1; 7 nucleotides agree with TRBD1. V dropped 5 bases and J dropped 4; count of bases not matched to a gene: 5. Germline CDR1 reads SQVTM; CDR2 reads ANQGSEA. The CDR3 spans 13 residues. The CDR3 DNA follows: TGCAGCGTTAACAGGGGCTCGTACAATGAGCAGTTCTTC. Its translation is CSVNRGSYNEQFF.

This clonotype was detected only a few times. V usage is TRBV5-1 and J usage is TRBJ1-1; 9 bases agree with TRBD1. V lost 4 bases, J lost 0 bases, and 7 bases stayed unmatched. The CDR3 runs 16 residues. Germline assignment: CDR1 SGHRS and CDR2 YFSETQ. The CDR3, as DNA: TGCGCCAGCAGCCCAGGGACAGGGTTAATGAACACTGAAGCTTTCTTT. Its protein product is CASSPGTGLMNTEAFF.

V and J are TRBV6-1 and TRBJ2-7, with TRBD2 matching over 12 bases. The ends lost 8 bases at V and 2 bases at J; junction bases unmatched: 4. Germline V gene data show CDR1 as MNHNS and CDR2 as SASEGT. The CDR3 extends over 14 amino acids. CDR3 region: CASRRLAGAYEQYF. CDR3 bases: TGTGCCAGCCGACGACTAGCGGGGGCCTACGAGCAGTACTTC.

J is TRBJ2-3 and V is TRBV6-2 or TRBV6-3; 13 nucleotides match TRBD2. Germline-derived CDR1 and CDR2 are MNHEY and SVGEGT. The J segment lost 7 bases and the V segment lost 0 bases, leaving 1 base of the junction unmatched. This CDR3 spans 15 amino acids. CDR3 sequence: CASSYSTSGGNTQYF. CDR3 DNA: TGTGCCAGCAGTTACTCGACTAGCGGGGGGAATACGCAGTATTTT.

Many counts were recorded for this clonotype. The rearrangement uses TRBV10-3 and TRBJ2-3, with D uncertain. CDR3 size: 13 residues. Germline CDR1 and CDR2: ENHRY and SYGVKD. Between the trimmed V and J ends, which lost 3 bases and 1 base, there was a span of 5 bases. CDR3 amino acids: CAISDLGTDTQYF. The CDR3 DNA reads as TGTGCCATCAGTGATCTAGGCACAGATACGCAGTATTTT.

This clonotype was found many times. The chain uses TRBV28 and TRBJ1-6; D is ambiguous. Germline V gene sequence: CDR1 MDHEN, CDR2 SYDVKM. The CDR3 has 11 residues. The V gene lost 5 bases and the J gene lost 13 bases, with 9 bases spanning the gap. CDR3 DNA: TGTGCCAGCAGTCACAGATACCCCCTCCACTTT. Its protein is CASSHRYPLHF.

There are a few counts of this clonotype. The chain joins TRBV12-3 or TRBV12-4 to TRBJ2-7; 8 bases align to TRBD1. CDR3 length: 14 residues. J gave up 9 bases and V 1 base, and 8 bases lay outside the gene matches. CDR3 loop: CASSLGTGPERQYF. CDR3 bases: TGTGCCAGCAGTTTAGGGACAGGGCCCGAACGGCAGTACTTC.

The chain combines TRBV6-6 with TRBJ1-5, with a possible D match to TRBD1 (6 bases). The CDR3 spans 13 residues. CDR1 and CDR2 from the germline V gene are MNHNY and SVGAGI (reference sequence). Trimming shortened V by 7 bases and J by 11 bases, and 18 bases separated the two germline ends. The CDR3 DNA reads as TGTGCCAGCACCCTGGGGGCCCGGACGGCCCAGCATTTT. As protein: CASTLGARTAQHF.

The chain carries TRBV7-6 and TRBJ2-4; weak D call: TRBD2 (5 bases). The CDR3 is 14 amino acids. Trimming took off 5 bases at V and 5 bases at J, with 13 bases between the two ends. Germline V gene sequence: CDR1 SGHVS, CDR2 FNYEAQ. CDR3 sequence (DNA): TGTGCCAGCAGCCCCGGGGAATCCGAAAACATTCAGTACTTC. Its translation: CASSPGESENIQYF.

This chain links TRBV12-3 or TRBV12-4 with TRBJ2-7, with 9 bases aligning to TRBD1. This CDR3 contains 15 residues. V trimming: 6 bases; J trimming: 1 base; junction bases outside the gene matches: 7. The DNA for the CDR3 is TGTGCCAGCAGACAGGAGGGGACAGGGTCCTACGAGCAGTACTTC. This codes for CASRQEGTGSYEQYF.

This clonotype was recorded a few times. The rearrangement joins TRBV12-3 or TRBV12-4 to TRBJ2-1; 12 bases agree with TRBD2. The CDR3 consists of 14 residues. The ends lost 6 bases at V and 12 bases at J; junction bases unmatched: 9. CDR3 residues: CASRASGGVIGQFF. The CDR3 DNA follows: TGTGCCAGCAGGGCTAGCGGGGGGGTCATTGGGCAGTTCTTC.

This clonotype turned up a few times. This chain joins TRBV29-1 and TRBJ2-7; tentatively, D is TRBD1 or TRBD2 (5 bases each). Trimming left V 6 bases short and J 3 bases short, with 12 bases between. The CDR3 sequence is 12 residues long. Germline loops: CDR1 SQVTM, CDR2 ANQGSEA. CDR3 protein: CSVGPQGYEQYF. The CDR3 region has the DNA TGCAGCGTGGGACCTCAGGGCTACGAGCAGTACTTC.

In its sample, this clonotype was seen a few times. The chain joins TRBV15 to TRBJ1-1, with unresolved D. CDR1 and CDR2 (germline): LNHNV, YYDKDF (reference sequence). Trimming left V 0 bases short and J 2 bases short, with 10 bases between. The CDR3 has 15 amino acids. The CDR3 bases are TGTGCCACCAGCAGAGATTCAGAAATAAACACTGAAGCTTTCTTT. The encoded protein is CATSRDSEINTEAFF. The full variable domain, rest sourced from reference TRBV15 and TRBJ1-1, is DAMVIQNPRYQVTQFGKPVTLSCSQTLNHNVMYWYQQKSSQAPKLLFHYYDKDFNNEADTPDNFQSRRPNTSFCFLDIRSPGLGDTAMYLCATSRDSEINTEAFFGQGTRLTVV.

The rearrangement uses TRBV24-1 and TRBJ2-7, with 7 nucleotides matching TRBD2. This CDR3 comprises 13 residues. J gave up 6 bases and V 0 bases, and 1 base lay outside the gene matches. Germline lookup yields CDR1 KGHDR and CDR2 SFDVKD. The CDR3: CATSDLTGGEQYF. The CDR3 DNA reads TGTGCCACCAGTGATTTGACGGGGGGCGAGCAGTACTTC.

This clonotype was seen only once. The chain employs TRBV3-1 and TRBJ2-1, with 13 nucleotides matching TRBD2. The germline gives CDR1 LGHDT, CDR2 YNNKEL (reference sequence). This CDR3 has 17 residues. V was pared by 4 bases and J by 5 bases, with 8 bases of the junction left unmatched. The CDR3 region is CASSPQTSGRQNNEQFF. The CDR3 DNA follows: TGTGCCAGCAGCCCCCAGACTAGCGGGAGGCAAAACAATGAGCAGTTCTTC.